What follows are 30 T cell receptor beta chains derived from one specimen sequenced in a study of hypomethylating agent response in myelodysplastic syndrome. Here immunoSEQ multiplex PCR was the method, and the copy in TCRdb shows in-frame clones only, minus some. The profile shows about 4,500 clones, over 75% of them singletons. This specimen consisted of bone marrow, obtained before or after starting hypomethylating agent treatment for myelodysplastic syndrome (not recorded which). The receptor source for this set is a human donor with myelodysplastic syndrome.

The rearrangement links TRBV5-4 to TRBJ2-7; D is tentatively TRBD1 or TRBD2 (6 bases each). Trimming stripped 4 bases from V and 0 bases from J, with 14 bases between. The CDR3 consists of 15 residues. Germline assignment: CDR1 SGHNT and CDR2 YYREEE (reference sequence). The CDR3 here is CASSPDTGASYEQYF. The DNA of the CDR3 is TGTGCCAGCAGCCCGGACACGGGGGCCTCCTACGAGCAGTACTTC.

CDR3 sequence: CASRPQGPSTDTQYF. The CDR3 DNA reads TGCGCCAGCAGACCTCAGGGTCCTAGCACAGATACGCAGTATTTT. V usage is TRBV5-1 and J usage is TRBJ2-3, with D perhaps TRBD1 (5 bases). Trimming took 5 bases from V and 0 from J, leaving 13 bases between them. The length of the CDR3 is 15 residues. Germline V gene lookup returns CDR1 SGHRS and CDR2 YFSETQ. Supplemented by reference TRBV5-1 and TRBJ2-3, the full variable domain reads KAGVTQTPRYLIKTRGQQVTLSCSPISGHRSVSWYQQTPGQGLQFLFEYFSETQRNKGNFPGRFSGRQFSNSRSEMNVSTLELGDSALYLCASRPQGPSTDTQYFGPGTRLTVL.

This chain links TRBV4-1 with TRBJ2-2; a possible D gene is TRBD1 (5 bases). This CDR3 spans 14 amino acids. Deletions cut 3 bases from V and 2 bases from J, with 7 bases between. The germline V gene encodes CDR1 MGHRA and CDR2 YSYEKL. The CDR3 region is CASSQGPNTGELFF. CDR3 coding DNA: TGCGCCAGCAGCCAGGGGCCCAACACCGGGGAGCTGTTTTTT.

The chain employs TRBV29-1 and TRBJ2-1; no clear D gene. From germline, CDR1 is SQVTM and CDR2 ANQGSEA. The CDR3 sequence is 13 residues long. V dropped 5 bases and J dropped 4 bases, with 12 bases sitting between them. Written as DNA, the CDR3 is TGCAGCGTTTCACACTTTAAATACAATGAGCAGTTCTTC. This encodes CSVSHFKYNEQFF.

The DNA of the CDR3 is TGTGCCAGCAGTGGGGGACTCCGGGCCGAAGAGACCCAGTACTTC. It is translated as CASSGGLRAEETQYF. The genes are TRBV2 and TRBJ2-5; TRBD2 is a possible D gene (6 bases). The germline V gene encodes CDR1 SNHLY and CDR2 FYNNEI. Trimming removed 4 bases from V and 3 bases from J, with 15 bases in between. The CDR3 covers 15 residues.

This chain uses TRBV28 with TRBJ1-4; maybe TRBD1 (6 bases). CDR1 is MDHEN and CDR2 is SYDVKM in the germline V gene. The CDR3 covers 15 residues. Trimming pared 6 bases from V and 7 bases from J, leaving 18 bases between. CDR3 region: CASSIKLGGSEKLFF. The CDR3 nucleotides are TGTGCCAGCAGCATCAAGTTGGGGGGCAGTGAAAAACTGTTTTTT.

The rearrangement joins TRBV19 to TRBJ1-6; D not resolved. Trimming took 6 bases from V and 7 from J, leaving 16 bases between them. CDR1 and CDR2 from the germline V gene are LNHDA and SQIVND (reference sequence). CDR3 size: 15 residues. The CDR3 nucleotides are TGTGCCAGTAGGAGAAGAGGACTGATGAATTCACCCCTCCACTTT. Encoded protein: CASRRRGLMNSPLHF.

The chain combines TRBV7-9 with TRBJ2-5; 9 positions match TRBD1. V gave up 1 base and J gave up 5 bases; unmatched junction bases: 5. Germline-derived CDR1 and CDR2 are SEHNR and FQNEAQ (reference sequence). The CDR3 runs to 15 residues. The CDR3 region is CASSLGGQGMETQYF. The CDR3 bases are TGTGCCAGCAGCTTAGGGGGACAGGGAATGGAGACCCAGTACTTC.

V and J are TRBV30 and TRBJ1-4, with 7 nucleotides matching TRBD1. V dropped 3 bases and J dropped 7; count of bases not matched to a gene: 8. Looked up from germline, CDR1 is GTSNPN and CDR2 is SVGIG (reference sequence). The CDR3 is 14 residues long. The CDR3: CAWSSGQVPEKLFF. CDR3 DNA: TGTGCCTGGAGCTCCGGACAGGTTCCTGAAAAACTGTTTTTT.

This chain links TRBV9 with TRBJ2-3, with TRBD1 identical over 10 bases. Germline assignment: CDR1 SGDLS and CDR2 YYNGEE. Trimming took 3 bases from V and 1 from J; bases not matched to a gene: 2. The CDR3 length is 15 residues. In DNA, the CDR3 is TGTGCCAGCAGCGAGGGGACAGGGGGCACAGATACGCAGTATTTT. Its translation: CASSEGTGGTDTQYF.

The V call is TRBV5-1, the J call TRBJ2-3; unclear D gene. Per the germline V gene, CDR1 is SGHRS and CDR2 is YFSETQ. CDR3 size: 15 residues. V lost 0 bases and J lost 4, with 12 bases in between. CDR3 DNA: TGCGCCAGCAGCTTGGATGGGGAAAGGGCAGATACGCAGTATTTT. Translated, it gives CASSLDGERADTQYF.

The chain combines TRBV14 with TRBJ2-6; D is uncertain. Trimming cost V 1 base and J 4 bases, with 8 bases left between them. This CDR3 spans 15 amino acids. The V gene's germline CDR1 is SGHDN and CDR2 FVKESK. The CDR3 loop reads CASSQAHPGANVLTF. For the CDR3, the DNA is TGTGCCAGCAGCCAAGCGCACCCCGGGGCCAACGTCCTGACTTTC.

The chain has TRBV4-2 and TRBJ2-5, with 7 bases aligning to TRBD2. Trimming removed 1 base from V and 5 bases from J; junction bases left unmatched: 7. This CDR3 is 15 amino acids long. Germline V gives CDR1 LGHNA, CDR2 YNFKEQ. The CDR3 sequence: CASSQATVGGETQYF. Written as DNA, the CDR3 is TGTGCCAGCAGCCAAGCCACCGTGGGAGGGGAGACCCAGTACTTC.

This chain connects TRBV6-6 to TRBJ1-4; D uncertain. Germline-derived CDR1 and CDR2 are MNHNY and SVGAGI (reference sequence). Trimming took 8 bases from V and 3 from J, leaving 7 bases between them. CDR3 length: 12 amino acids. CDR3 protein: CASGRANEKLFF. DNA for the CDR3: TGTGCCAGCGGGAGGGCTAATGAAAAACTGTTTTTT.

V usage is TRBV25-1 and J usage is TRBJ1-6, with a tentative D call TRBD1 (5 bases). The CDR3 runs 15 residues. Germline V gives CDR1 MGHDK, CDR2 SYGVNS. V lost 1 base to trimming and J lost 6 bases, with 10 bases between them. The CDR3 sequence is CASSEFETANSPLHF. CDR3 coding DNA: TGTGCCAGCAGTGAATTTGAGACAGCTAATTCACCCCTCCACTTT. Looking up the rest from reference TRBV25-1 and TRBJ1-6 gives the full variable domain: EADIYQTPRYLVIGTGKKITLECSQTMGHDKMYWYQQDPGMELHLIHYSYGVNSTEKGDLSSESTVSRIRTEHFPLTLESARPSHTSQYLCASSEFETANSPLHFGNGTRLTVT.

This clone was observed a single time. The CDR3, as DNA: TGCGCCAGCAGCTTGGAAGGACAGGGGTACGAGCAGTACTTC. It yields the protein CASSLEGQGYEQYF. The gene calls are TRBV5-1 and TRBJ2-7, with 9 positions matching TRBD1. V lost 0 bases, J lost 4 bases, and 2 bases stayed unmatched. The CDR3 covers 14 residues. CDR1 and CDR2 from the germline V gene are SGHRS and YFSETQ.

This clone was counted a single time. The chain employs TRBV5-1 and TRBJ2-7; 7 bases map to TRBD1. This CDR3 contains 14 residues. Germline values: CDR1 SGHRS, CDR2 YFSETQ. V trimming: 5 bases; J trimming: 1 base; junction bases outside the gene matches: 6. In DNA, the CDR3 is TGCGCCAGCAGGCTTGAGGGACAGTCCTACGAGCAGTACTTC. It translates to CASRLEGQSYEQYF.

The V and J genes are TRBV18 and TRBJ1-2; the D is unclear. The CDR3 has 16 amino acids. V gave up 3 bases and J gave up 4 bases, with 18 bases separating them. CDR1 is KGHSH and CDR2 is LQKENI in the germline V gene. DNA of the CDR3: TGTGCCAGCTCACCTTCAATCTTAGGAGCGGGCTATGGCTACACCTTC. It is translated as CASSPSILGAGYGYTF.

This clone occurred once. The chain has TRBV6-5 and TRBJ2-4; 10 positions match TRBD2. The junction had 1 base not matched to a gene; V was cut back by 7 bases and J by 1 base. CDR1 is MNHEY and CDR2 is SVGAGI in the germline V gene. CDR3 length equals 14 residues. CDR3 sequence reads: CASKLAGAKNIQYF. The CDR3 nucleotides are TGTGCCAGCAAACTAGCGGGGGCCAAAAACATTCAGTACTTC.

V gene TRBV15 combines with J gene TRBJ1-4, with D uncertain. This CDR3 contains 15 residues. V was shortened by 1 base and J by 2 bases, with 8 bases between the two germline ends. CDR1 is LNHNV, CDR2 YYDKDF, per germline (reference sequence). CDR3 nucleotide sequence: TGTGCCACCAGCAGAGTACAAGGGACTAATGAAAAACTGTTTTTT. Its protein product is CATSRVQGTNEKLFF.

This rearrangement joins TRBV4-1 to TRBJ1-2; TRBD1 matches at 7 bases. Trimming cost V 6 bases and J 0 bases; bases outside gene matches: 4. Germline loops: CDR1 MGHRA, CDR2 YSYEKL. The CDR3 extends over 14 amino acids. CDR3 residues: CASRPGQTNYGYTF. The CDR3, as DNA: TGCGCCAGCAGACCGGGACAGACTAACTATGGCTACACCTTC.

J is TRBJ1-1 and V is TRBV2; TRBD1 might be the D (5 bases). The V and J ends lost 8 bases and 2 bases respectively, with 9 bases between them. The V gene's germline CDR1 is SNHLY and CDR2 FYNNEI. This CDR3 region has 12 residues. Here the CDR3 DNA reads TGTGCCAGCGAGGGGTATAACACTGAAGCTTTCTTT. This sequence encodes CASEGYNTEAFF.

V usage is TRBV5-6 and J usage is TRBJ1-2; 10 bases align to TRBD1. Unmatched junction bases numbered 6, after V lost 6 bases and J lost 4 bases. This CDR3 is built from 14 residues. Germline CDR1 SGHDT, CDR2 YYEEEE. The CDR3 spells CASIPGQGLYGYTF. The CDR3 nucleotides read TGTGCCAGCATTCCGGGACAGGGGCTCTATGGCTACACCTTC.

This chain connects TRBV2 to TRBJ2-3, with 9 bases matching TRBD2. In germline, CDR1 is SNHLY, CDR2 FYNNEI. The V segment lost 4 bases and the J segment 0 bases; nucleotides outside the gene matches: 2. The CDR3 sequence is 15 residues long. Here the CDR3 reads CASSGLAASTDTQYF. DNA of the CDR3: TGTGCCAGCAGTGGACTAGCGGCTAGCACAGATACGCAGTATTTT. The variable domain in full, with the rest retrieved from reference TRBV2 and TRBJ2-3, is EPEVTQTPSHQVTQMGQEVILRCVPISNHLYFYWYRQILGQKVEFLVSFYNNEISEKSEIFDDQFSVERPDGSNFTLKIRSTKLEDSAMYFCASSGLAASTDTQYFGPGTRLTVL.

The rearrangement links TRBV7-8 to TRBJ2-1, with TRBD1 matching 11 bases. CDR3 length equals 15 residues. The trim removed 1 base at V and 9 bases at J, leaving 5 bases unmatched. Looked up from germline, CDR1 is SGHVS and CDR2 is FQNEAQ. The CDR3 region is CASSLVWGTGGEQFF. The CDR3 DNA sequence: TGTGCCAGCAGCTTAGTTTGGGGGACAGGGGGTGAGCAGTTCTTC.

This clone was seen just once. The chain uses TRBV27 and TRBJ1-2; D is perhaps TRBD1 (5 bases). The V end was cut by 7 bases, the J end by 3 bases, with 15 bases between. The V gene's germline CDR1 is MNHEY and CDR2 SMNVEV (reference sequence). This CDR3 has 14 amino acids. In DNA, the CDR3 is TGTGCCAGCAAGAATATAGGGGCAGACTATGGCTACACCTTC. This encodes CASKNIGADYGYTF.

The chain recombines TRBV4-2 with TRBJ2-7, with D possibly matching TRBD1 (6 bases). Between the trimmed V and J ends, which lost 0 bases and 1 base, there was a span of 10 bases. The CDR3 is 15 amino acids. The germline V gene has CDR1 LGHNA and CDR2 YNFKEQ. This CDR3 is CASSQEVRGSYEQYF. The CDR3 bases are TGTGCCAGCAGCCAAGAGGTCAGGGGATCCTACGAGCAGTACTTC.

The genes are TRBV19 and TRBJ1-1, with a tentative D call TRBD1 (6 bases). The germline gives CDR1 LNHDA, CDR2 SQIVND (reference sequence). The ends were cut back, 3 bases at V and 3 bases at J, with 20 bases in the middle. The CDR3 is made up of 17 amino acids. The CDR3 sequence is CASSIYGAGTLDTEAFF. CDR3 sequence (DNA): TGTGCCAGTAGTATCTATGGCGCCGGGACACTGGACACTGAAGCTTTCTTT.

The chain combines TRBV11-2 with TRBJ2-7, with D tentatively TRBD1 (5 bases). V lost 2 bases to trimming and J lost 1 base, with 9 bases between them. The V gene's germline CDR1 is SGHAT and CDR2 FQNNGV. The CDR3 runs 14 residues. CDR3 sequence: CASSLYDSSYEQYF. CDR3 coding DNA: TGTGCCAGCAGCTTATACGACAGTTCCTACGAGCAGTACTTC. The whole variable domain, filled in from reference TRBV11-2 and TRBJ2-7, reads EAGVAQSPRYKIIEKRQSVAFWCNPISGHATLYWYQQILGQGPKLLIQFQNNGVVDDSQLPKDRFSAERLKGVDSTLKIQPAKLEDSAVYLCASSLYDSSYEQYFGPGTRLTVT.

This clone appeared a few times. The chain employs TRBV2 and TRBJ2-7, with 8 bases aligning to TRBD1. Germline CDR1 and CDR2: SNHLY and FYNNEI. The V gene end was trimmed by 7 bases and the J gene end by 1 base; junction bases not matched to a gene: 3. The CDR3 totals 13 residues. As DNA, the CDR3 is TGTGCCAGCACAGGGGGCACGTCCTACGAGCAGTACTTC. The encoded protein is CASTGGTSYEQYF.